These T cell receptor beta chains were read from a single sample in a study of identical twins. TCRdb analysed the 5' RACE reads with MiXCR anew, one entry per CDR3 protein. This sample has approximately 280,000 distinct CDR3 sequences, with under 9% found just once. These sequences were also reported in another study, on yellow fever vaccine responses in identical twins.

What was sequenced was memory (CD45RO+) T cells sorted from blood. The source is a woman younger than 30 in good health. The CDR3 runs from the conserved cysteine through the conserved F or W. Each record gives: clone size, J gene, D gene, V gene, CDR3 DNA, CDR3 protein. A D gene is named only where the DNA matches it firmly. Not all rows give a size; the values are once, few, many and, for expanded clones, a class.

>few|TRBJ2-3|TRBD1|TRBV9
TGTGCCAGCAGCGCGAGACAGGGGGCTGATACGCAGTATTTT
CASSARQGADTQYF
>-|TRBJ2-1|TRBD1|TRBV7-3
TGTGCCAGCCTCCGGACAGGGACCAATGAGCAGTTCTTC
CASLRTGTNEQFF
>many|TRBJ2-3|TRBD2|TRBV4-2
TGTGCCAGCAGCCAAGTGGTAGGAGCGGGAGGATATGCAGATACGCAGTATTTT
CASSQVVGAGGYADTQYF
>-|TRBJ1-2|TRBD1|TRBV12-3/TRBV12-4
TGTGCCAGCACCAAACAGGGGATTGGCTACACCTTC
CASTKQGIGYTF
>-|TRBJ2-5|-|TRBV5-5
TGTGCCAGCAGACCGGACGGGGACCGCGGGACCCAGTACTTC
CASRPDGDRGTQYF
>many|TRBJ2-5|TRBD2|TRBV5-6
TGTGCCAGCAGCTTCCCACTAGCGGGAGGGCGAGGGAAGACCCAGTACTTC
CASSFPLAGGRGKTQYF
>few|TRBJ2-1|-|TRBV5-1
TGCGCCAGCATCCCGGAGGGGGTCGGCTCCTACAATGAGCAGTTCTTC
CASIPEGVGSYNEQFF
>many|TRBJ2-3|-|TRBV19
TGTGCCAGTACCCTGACGGGCACAGATACGCAGTATTTT
CASTLTGTDTQYF
>few|TRBJ2-5|-|TRBV3-1
TGTGCCAGCAGCCAAGATCATATGGCAATAGTACAAGAGACCCAGTACTTC
CASSQDHMAIVQETQYF
>-|TRBJ1-2|-|TRBV7-2
TGTGCCAGCAGCTCTCTCGACAGCTATGGCTACACCTTC
CASSSLDSYGYTF
>once|TRBJ2-7|-|TRBV28
TGTGCCAGCAGTTCCCTCGGAAGCAGCCGTACCTACGAGCAGTACTTC
CASSSLGSSRTYEQYF
>-|TRBJ2-5|TRBD2|TRBV29-1
TGCAGCGTTGGAGCGGGAGGAGTGGCGGAGACCCAGTACTTC
CSVGAGGVAETQYF
>few|TRBJ1-3|-|TRBV12-5
TGTGCTAGTGGTTCGAGACAGGTTGGCTCTGGAAACACCATATATTTT
CASGSRQVGSGNTIYF
>-|TRBJ2-1|TRBD2|TRBV28
TGTGCCAGCAGTTTGGGGGGGGAGGCCTACAATGAGCAGTTCTTC
CASSLGGEAYNEQFF
>-|TRBJ2-1|-|TRBV27
TGTGCCAGCAGTCCGTTTATACTAGACAGTTACAATGAGCAGTTCTTC
CASSPFILDSYNEQFF
>many|TRBJ2-2|-|TRBV12-3/TRBV12-4
TGTGCCAGCAGTTTTGGCGTCTTGTACACCGGGGAGCTGTTTTTT
CASSFGVLYTGELFF
>-|TRBJ2-7|TRBD1|TRBV27
TGTGCCAGCAGCCGGGGACAGACAGTCTACGAGCAGTACTTC
CASSRGQTVYEQYF
>few|TRBJ2-2|TRBD2|TRBV10-3
TGTGCCATCAGTGGCCCAGCGGGACGGAACACCGGGGAGCTGTTTTTT
CAISGPAGRNTGELFF
>-|TRBJ2-5|-|TRBV3-1
TGTGCCAGCAGCCAAAATCTGGGGAAAGAGACCCAGTACTTC
CASSQNLGKETQYF
>once|TRBJ2-1|TRBD2|TRBV9
TGTGCCAGCAGCGTAGCGGTCGTGGGACTAGCGGGAGACAATGAGCAGTTCTTC
CASSVAVVGLAGDNEQFF
>-|TRBJ2-5|TRBD2|TRBV28
TGTGCCAGCAGCCGTCCTCGCGGGGGGGCCCGTGAGACCCAGTACTTC
CASSRPRGGARETQYF
>few|TRBJ2-1|-|TRBV12-3/TRBV12-4
TGTGCCAGCCTTCGGGATAACTACAATGAGCAGTTCTTC
CASLRDNYNEQFF